This entry describes one T cell receptor (beta chain). Trimming cost V 4 bases and J 5 bases, with 12 bases left between them. The CDR3 is 14 amino acids. The germline V gene encodes CDR1 MDHEN and CDR2 SYDVKM. These data are taken from a study of shared clonotypes between healthy human individuals. The protocol was immunoSEQ multiplex PCR, while the TCRdb copy is restricted to in-frame clones and leaves out a portion. Here the sample spans some 660,000 clones, around 73% being singletons. The clonotype was recovered from a young woman in good health. The genes are TRBV28 and TRBJ2-1; D assignment may be TRBD1 or TRBD2 (7 bases each). Source material: memory CD4+ T cells sorted from blood. The subset here: CD45RA-negative fraction. DNA of the CDR3: TGTGCCAGCAGTTCAGCAGGGGGGGACAATGAGCAGTTCTTC. Protein: CASSSAGGDNEQFF.